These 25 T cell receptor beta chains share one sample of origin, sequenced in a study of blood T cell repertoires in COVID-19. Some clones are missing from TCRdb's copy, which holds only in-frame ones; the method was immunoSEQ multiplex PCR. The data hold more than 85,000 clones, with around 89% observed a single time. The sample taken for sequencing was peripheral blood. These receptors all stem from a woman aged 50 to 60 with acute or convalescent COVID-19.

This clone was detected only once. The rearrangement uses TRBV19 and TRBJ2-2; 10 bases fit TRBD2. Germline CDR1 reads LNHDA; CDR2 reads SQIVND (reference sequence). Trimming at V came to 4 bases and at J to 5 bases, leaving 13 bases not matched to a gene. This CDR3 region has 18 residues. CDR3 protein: CASSKKVASGRGTGELFF. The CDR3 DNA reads TGTGCCAGTAGTAAGAAGGTGGCTAGCGGGAGAGGTACCGGGGAGCTGTTTTTT.

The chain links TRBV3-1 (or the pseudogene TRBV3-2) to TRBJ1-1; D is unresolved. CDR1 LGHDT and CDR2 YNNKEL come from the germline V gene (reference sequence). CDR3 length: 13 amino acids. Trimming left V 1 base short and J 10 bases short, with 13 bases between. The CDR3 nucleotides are TGTGCCAGCAGCCAAGGGGCACCCTTCGGAGCTTTCTTT. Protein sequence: CASSQGAPFGAFF.

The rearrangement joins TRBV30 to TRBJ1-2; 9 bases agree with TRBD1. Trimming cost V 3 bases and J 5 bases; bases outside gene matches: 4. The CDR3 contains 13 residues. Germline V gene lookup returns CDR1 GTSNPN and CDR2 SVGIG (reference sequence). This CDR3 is CAWRRTGVYGYTF. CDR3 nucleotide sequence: TGTGCCTGGAGGCGGACAGGGGTATATGGCTACACCTTC.

The CDR3 DNA follows: TGCGCCAGCAGCCCCGGACTAGGGGGAGAGACCCAGTACTTC. Protein sequence: CASSPGLGGETQYF. This chain links TRBV5-1 with TRBJ2-5; TRBD2 is a possible D gene (7 bases). CDR1 is SGHRS and CDR2 is YFSETQ in the germline V gene. CDR3 length equals 14 residues. The ends were cut back, 4 bases at V and 4 bases at J, with 14 bases in the middle.

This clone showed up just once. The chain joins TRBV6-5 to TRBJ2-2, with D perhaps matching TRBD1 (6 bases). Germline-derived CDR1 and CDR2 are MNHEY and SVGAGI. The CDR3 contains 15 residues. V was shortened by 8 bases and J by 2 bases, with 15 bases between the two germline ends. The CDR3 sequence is CASAGGRVNTGELFF. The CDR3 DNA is TGTGCCAGCGCTGGGGGCAGGGTTAACACCGGGGAGCTGTTTTTT.

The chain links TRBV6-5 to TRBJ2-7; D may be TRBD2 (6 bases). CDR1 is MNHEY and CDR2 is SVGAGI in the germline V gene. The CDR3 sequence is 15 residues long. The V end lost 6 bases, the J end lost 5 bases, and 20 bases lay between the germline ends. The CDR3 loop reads CASRFDRGAANEQYF. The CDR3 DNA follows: TGTGCCAGCAGGTTCGACCGCGGGGCGGCGAACGAGCAGTACTTC.

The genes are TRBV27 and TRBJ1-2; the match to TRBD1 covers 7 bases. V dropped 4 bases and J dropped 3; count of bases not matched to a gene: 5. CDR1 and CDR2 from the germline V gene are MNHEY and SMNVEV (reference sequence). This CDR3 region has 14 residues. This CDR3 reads CASSSTGTDYGYTF. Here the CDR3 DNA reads TGTGCCAGCAGTTCAACCGGGACAGACTATGGCTACACCTTC.

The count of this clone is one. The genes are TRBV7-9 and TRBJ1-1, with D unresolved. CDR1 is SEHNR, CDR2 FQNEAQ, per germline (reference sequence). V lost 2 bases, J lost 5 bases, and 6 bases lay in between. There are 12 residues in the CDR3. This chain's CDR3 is CASSLPGTEAFF. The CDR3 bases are TGTGCCAGCAGCTTACCGGGGACTGAAGCTTTCTTT.

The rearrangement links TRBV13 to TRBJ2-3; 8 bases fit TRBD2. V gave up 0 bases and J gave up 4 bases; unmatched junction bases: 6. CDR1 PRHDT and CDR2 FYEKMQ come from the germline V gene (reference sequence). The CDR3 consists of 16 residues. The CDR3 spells CASSLGGSGSSDTQYF. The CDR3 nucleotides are TGTGCCAGCAGCTTAGGAGGAAGCGGGAGTTCAGATACGCAGTATTTT.

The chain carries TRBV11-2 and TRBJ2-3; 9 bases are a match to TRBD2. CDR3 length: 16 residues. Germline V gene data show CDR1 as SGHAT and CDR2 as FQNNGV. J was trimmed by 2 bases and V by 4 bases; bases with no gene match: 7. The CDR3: CASSYPSGTYTDTQYF. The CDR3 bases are TGTGCCAGCAGCTACCCTAGCGGGACCTACACAGATACGCAGTATTTT.

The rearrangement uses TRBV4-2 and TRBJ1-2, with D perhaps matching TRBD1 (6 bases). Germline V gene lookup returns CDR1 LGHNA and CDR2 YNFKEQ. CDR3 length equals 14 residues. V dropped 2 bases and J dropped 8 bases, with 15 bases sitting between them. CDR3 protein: CASSQKQGKRGYTF. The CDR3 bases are TGTGCCAGCAGCCAAAAACAGGGAAAGCGGGGCTACACCTTC.

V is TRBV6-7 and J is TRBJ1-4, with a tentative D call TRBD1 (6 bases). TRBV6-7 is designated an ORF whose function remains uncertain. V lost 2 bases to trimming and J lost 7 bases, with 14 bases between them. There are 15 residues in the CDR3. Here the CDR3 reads CASSYGTPVGEKLFF. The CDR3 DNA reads TGTGCCAGCAGTTACGGGACACCGGTAGGTGAAAAACTGTTTTTT.

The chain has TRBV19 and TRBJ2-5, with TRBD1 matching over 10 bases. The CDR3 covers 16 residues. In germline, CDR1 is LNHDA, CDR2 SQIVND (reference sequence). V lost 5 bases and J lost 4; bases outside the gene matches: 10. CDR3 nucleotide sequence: TGTGCCAGTAGTGTCGGCGGGACAGGGGATCGAGAGACCCAGTACTTC. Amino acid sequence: CASSVGGTGDRETQYF.

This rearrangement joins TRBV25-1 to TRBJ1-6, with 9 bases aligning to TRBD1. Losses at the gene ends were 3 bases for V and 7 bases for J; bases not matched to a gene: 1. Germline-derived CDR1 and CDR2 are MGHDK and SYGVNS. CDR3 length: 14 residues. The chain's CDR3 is CASSEDRGNSPLHF. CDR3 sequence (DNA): TGTGCCAGCAGTGAGGACAGGGGAAATTCACCCCTCCACTTT.

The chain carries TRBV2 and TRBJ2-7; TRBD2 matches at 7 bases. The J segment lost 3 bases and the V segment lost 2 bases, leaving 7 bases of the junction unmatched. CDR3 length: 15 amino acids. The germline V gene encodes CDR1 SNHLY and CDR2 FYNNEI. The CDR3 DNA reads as TGTGCCAGCAGTGAAATACTAGCGCCCTTCTACGAGCAGTACTTC. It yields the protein CASSEILAPFYEQYF. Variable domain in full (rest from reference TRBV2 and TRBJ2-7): EPEVTQTPSHQVTQMGQEVILRCVPISNHLYFYWYRQILGQKVEFLVSFYNNEISEKSEIFDDQFSVERPDGSNFTLKIRSTKLEDSAMYFCASSEILAPFYEQYFGPGTRLTVT.

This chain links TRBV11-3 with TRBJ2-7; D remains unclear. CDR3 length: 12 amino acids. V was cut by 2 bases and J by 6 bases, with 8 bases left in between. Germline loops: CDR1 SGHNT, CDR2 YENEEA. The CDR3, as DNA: TGTGCCAGCAGCTTAAATCTCGGCGAGCAGTACTTC. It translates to CASSLNLGEQYF.

The CDR3 reads CASSNGRSSYEQYF. The CDR3 nucleotides are TGTGCCAGCTCAAACGGGAGAAGCTCCTACGAGCAGTACTTC. V is TRBV18 and J is TRBJ2-7; D might be TRBD2 (6 bases). Germline CDR1 and CDR2: KGHSH and LQKENI. With 5 bases removed from V and 0 bases from J, the gap between germline ends came to 11 bases. The CDR3 loop spans 14 amino acids.

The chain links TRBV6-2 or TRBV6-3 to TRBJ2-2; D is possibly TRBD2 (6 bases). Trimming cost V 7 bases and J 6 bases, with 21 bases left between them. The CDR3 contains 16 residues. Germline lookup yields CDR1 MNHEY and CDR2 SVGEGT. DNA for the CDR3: TGTGCCAGCACCCCACGGAGACTAGTCGAATCCGGGGAGCTGTTTTTT. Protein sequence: CASTPRRLVESGELFF.

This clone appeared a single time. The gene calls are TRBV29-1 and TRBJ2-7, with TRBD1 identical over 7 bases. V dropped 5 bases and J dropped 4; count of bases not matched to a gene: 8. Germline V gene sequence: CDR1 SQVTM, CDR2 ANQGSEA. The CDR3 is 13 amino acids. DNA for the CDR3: TGCAGCGTTCGGCAGGGGGTCGCTTACGAGCAGTACTTC. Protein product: CSVRQGVAYEQYF.

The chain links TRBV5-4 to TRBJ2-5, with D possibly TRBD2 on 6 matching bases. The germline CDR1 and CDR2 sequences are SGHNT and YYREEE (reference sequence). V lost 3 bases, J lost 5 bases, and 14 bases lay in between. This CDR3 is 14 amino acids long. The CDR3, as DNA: TGTGCCAGCAGCTCTGGGACTGCCAGGGAGACCCAGTACTTC. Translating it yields CASSSGTARETQYF.

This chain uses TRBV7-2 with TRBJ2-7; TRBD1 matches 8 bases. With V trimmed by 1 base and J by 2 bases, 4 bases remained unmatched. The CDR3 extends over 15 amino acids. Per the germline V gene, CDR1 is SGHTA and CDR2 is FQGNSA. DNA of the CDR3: TGTGCCAGCAGCTTAGGTCAGGGGGCCGCCTACGAGCAGTACTTC. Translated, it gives CASSLGQGAAYEQYF. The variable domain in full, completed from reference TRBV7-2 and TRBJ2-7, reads GAGVSQSPSNKVTEKGKDVELRCDPISGHTALYWYRQSLGQGLEFLIYFQGNSAPDKSGLPSDRFSAERTGGSVSTLTIQRTQQEDSAVYLCASSLGQGAAYEQYFGPGTRLTVT.

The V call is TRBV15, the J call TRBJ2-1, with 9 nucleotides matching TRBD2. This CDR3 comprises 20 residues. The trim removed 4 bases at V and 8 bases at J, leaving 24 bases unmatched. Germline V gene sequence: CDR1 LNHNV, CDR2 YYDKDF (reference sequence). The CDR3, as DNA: TGTGCCACCAGCACCCGGCCCCTTTCGACTCCGAGCGGGAGGACAGATGAGCAGTTCTTC. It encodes CATSTRPLSTPSGRTDEQFF.

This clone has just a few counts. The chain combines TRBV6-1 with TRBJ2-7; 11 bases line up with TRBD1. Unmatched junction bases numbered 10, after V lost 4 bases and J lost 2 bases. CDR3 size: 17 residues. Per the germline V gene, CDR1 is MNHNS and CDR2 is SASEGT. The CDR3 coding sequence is TGTGCCAGCAGTGGCGGGACAGGGGGACAAGTGCCCTACGAGCAGTACTTC. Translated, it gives CASSGGTGGQVPYEQYF.

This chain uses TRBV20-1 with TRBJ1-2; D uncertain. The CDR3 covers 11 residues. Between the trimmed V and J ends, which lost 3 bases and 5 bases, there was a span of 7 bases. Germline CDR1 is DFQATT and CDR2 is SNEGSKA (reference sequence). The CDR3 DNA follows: TGCAGTGCTAGTGGTCGGTATGGCTACACCTTC. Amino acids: CSASGRYGYTF.

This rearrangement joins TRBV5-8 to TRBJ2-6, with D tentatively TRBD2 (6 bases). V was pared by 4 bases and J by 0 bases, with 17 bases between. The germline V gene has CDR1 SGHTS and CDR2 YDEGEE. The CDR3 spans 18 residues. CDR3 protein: CASSMEGRTISGANVLTF. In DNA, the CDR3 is TGTGCCAGCAGCATGGAGGGACGGACTATCTCTGGGGCCAACGTCCTGACTTTC.